This record concerns one T cell receptor (beta chain) sequence. Antigen: not known. A much larger clone differs by one base, so this may be a read error. The data were obtained in a study of blood T cells in healthy people across ages. Study findings and constraints: Researchers report that TCR beta diversity correlated strongly with naive T cell percentage. Getting older went along with TCR beta diversity per million T cells dropping roughly linearly. Diversity figures based on one million T cells were deemed too low.

Germline CDR1 SEHNR, CDR2 FQNEAQ (reference sequence). The ends were cut back, 5 bases at V and 7 bases at J, with 17 bases in the middle. The CDR3 sequence is 14 residues long. Then a second PCR, running about 7 to 11 cycles, was carried out with a sample-barcoded 5' primer and a J-beta primer mix. TCRdb re-called the 5' RACE reads with MiXCR, one entry per CDR3 protein. The table shows some 900,000 distinct CDR3 sequences, with less than 35% occurring only once. Sequencing used blood. The chain combines TRBV7-9 with TRBJ2-5; D call uncertain. This clonotype was sampled from a woman older than 75 in good health. The CDR3 DNA reads as TGTGCCAGCAGCCCCAGGACCGTCCCCGGGACCCAGTACTTC. It encodes CASSPRTVPGTQYF.